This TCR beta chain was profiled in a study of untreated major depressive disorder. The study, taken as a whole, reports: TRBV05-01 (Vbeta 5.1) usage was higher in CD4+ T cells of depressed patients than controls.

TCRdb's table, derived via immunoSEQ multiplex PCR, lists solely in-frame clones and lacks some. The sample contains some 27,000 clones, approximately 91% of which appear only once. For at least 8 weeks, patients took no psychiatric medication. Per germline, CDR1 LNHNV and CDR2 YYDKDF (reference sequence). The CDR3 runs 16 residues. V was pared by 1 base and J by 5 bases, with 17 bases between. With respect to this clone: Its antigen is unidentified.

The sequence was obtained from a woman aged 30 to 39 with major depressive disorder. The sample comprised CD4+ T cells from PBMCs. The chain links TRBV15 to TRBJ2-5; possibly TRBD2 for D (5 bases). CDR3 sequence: CATSRGKLGSGETQYF. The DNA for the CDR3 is TGTGCCACCAGCAGAGGGAAACTAGGTTCCGGCGAGACCCAGTACTTC.